The 20 T cell receptor beta chains reported below all come from one sample, sequenced in a study of shared clonotypes between healthy human individuals. Sequenced by immunoSEQ multiplex PCR; TCRdb stores in-frame clones only, minus some. The table shows hundreds of thousands of clones, with approximately 97% occurring only once. Sequenced material: naive CD4+ T cells sorted from blood. Subset in this sample: CD45RA+ positively selected. The receptors here all came from a young woman in good health.

The chain uses TRBV5-6 and TRBJ1-6; 8 nucleotides agree with TRBD1. This CDR3 is built from 15 residues. Per germline, CDR1 SGHDT and CDR2 YYEEEE. J gave up 10 bases and V 4 bases, and 10 bases lay outside the gene matches. CDR3 sequence reads: CASSGAGTGASPLHF. CDR3 bases: TGTGCCAGCAGCGGCGCCGGGACAGGCGCATCACCCCTCCACTTT.

Comment on this clone: Other DNA sequences in this sample translate to the same CDR3. The V gene is TRBV6-5, the J gene TRBJ1-5, with 9 bases matching TRBD1. The ends lost 5 bases at V and 6 bases at J; junction bases unmatched: 5. Germline CDR1 and CDR2: MNHEY and SVGAGI. The CDR3 is made up of 14 amino acids. CDR3 DNA: TGTGCCAGCAGTCCGGACAGGGGTCTTCAGCCCCAGCATTTT. Amino acid sequence: CASSPDRGLQPQHF.

This chain's CDR3 is CAWRRDQETQYF. The CDR3 bases are TGTGCCTGGAGGAGGGACCAAGAGACCCAGTACTTC. The chain links TRBV30 to TRBJ2-5, with a tentative D call TRBD2 (5 bases). V gave up 3 bases and J gave up 0 bases, with 5 bases separating them. This CDR3 has 12 amino acids. Per the germline V gene, CDR1 is GTSNPN and CDR2 is SVGIG (reference sequence).

This chain links TRBV7-9 with TRBJ1-5; TRBD1 is a possible D gene (6 bases). The CDR3 is 19 residues long. Trimming shortened V by 1 base and J by 0 bases, and 19 bases separated the two germline ends. Looked up from germline, CDR1 is SEHNR and CDR2 is FQNEAQ (reference sequence). CDR3: CASSLGDTRRKYSNQPQHF. Written as DNA, the CDR3 is TGTGCCAGCAGCTTAGGGGACACGAGAAGGAAATATAGCAATCAGCCCCAGCATTTT.

This clone appeared once. V gene TRBV28 combines with J gene TRBJ1-1; 7 nucleotides line up with TRBD1. Trimming removed 6 bases from V and 6 bases from J; junction bases left unmatched: 4. The CDR3 is 12 amino acids. Germline V gene data show CDR1 as MDHEN and CDR2 as SYDVKM. DNA for the CDR3: TGTGCCAGCAGATTACAGGGGTCTGAAGCTTTCTTT. Amino acids: CASRLQGSEAFF.

The CDR3 DNA reads TGCGCCAGCAGCAGCGGCTCCTACAATGAGCAGTTCTTC. It translates to CASSSGSYNEQFF. The rearrangement joins TRBV10-1 to TRBJ2-1; D perhaps matches TRBD2 (5 bases). The germline V gene has CDR1 WNHNN and CDR2 SYGVQD (reference sequence). This CDR3 has 13 residues. Trimming took 6 bases from V and 0 from J, leaving 6 bases between them.

The gene calls are TRBV7-9 and TRBJ2-7, with 11 bases identical to TRBD2. CDR1 is SEHNR and CDR2 is FQNEAQ in the germline V gene (reference sequence). After removal of 2 bases from V and 5 bases from J, the junction contained 14 bases not matched to a gene. The CDR3 consists of 18 residues. CDR3 residues: CASSLLGTSGPSGHEQYF. DNA for the CDR3: TGTGCCAGCAGCTTATTAGGGACTAGCGGACCTTCGGGCCACGAGCAGTACTTC. The full variable domain, completed using reference TRBV7-9 and TRBJ2-7, is DTGVSQNPRHKITKRGQNVTFRCDPISEHNRLYWYRQTLGQGPEFLTYFQNEAQLEKSRLLSDRFSAERPKGSFSTLEIQRTEQGDSAMYLCASSLLGTSGPSGHEQYFGPGTRLTVT.

CDR3 loop: CASSFTRYEQYF. CDR3 DNA sequence: TGTGCCAGCAGCTTTACGCGCTACGAGCAGTACTTC. This rearrangement joins TRBV11-1 to TRBJ2-7, with unresolved D. Germline V gives CDR1 SGHAT, CDR2 FQDESV (reference sequence). The V and J ends lost 3 bases and 3 bases respectively, with 6 bases between them. The CDR3 length is 12 residues.

V usage is TRBV5-4 and J usage is TRBJ2-1; a possible D gene is TRBD2 (5 bases). The CDR3 extends over 17 amino acids. Germline V gives CDR1 SGHNT, CDR2 YYREEE (reference sequence). Trimming cost V 4 bases and J 2 bases, with 19 bases left between them. CDR3 sequence reads: CASSPTIGAEAYNEQFF. The CDR3 region has the DNA TGTGCCAGCAGCCCGACTATAGGAGCGGAGGCCTACAATGAGCAGTTCTTC.

This sequence joins TRBV5-1 and TRBJ2-1; D could derive from TRBD1 or TRBD2 (5 bases each). The ends were cut back, 4 bases at V and 6 bases at J, with 20 bases in the middle. Germline-derived CDR1 and CDR2 are SGHRS and YFSETQ. The CDR3 contains 16 residues. CDR3 region: CASSVLRDPVGNEQFF. CDR3 nucleotide sequence: TGCGCCAGCAGCGTCCTTAGGGACCCGGTAGGCAATGAGCAGTTCTTC.

This clone was observed a few times. The chain joins TRBV7-9 to TRBJ1-2; no reliable D call. Germline-derived CDR1 and CDR2 are SEHNR and FQNEAQ (reference sequence). V was cut by 1 base and J by 1 base, with 10 bases left in between. This CDR3 contains 15 residues. As DNA, the CDR3 is TGTGCCAGCAGCTTAGTGATGGGAGGTAACTATGGCTACACCTTC. It encodes CASSLVMGGNYGYTF. Combining the CDR3 with reference TRBV7-9 and TRBJ1-2 gives the whole variable domain DTGVSQNPRHKITKRGQNVTFRCDPISEHNRLYWYRQTLGQGPEFLTYFQNEAQLEKSRLLSDRFSAERPKGSFSTLEIQRTEQGDSAMYLCASSLVMGGNYGYTFGSGTRLTVV.

The genes are TRBV4-1 and TRBJ2-2; D unclear. The CDR3 covers 15 residues. The germline gives CDR1 MGHRA, CDR2 YSYEKL. V was trimmed by 1 base and J by 4 bases, leaving 10 bases between them. The CDR3 spells CASSQVLDGTGELFF. In DNA form, the CDR3 reads TGCGCCAGCAGCCAAGTCCTGGACGGCACCGGGGAGCTGTTTTTT.

This clone has only one observation. V is TRBV5-4 and J is TRBJ2-3; D remains unclear. Germline V gene data show CDR1 as SGHNT and CDR2 as YYREEE (reference sequence). The ends were cut back, 0 bases at V and 6 bases at J, with 11 bases in the middle. The CDR3 contains 14 residues. The CDR3 DNA follows: TGTGCCAGCAGCTTGGAGGACCCCGGGGATACGCAGTATTTT. Its translation is CASSLEDPGDTQYF.

This clone appeared once. The sample holds other DNA sequences that translate to the same CDR3. The chain couples TRBV19 to TRBJ1-1; a weak D match, TRBD1 (6 bases). Trimming cost V 8 bases and J 0 bases, with 7 bases left between them. Germline-derived CDR1 and CDR2 are LNHDA and SQIVND (reference sequence). CDR3 length: 12 residues. The CDR3 region is CASRGLNTEAFF. DNA of the CDR3: TGTGCCAGTCGGGGGCTGAACACTGAAGCTTTCTTT.

For the CDR3, the DNA is TGCGCCAGCAGCTTGGCGCTAGGCAATGAGCAGTTCTTC. The encoded protein is CASSLALGNEQFF. This sequence joins TRBV5-1 and TRBJ2-1, with D uncertain. Per germline, CDR1 SGHRS and CDR2 YFSETQ. This CDR3 has 13 residues. Trimming took off 0 bases at V and 6 bases at J, with 7 bases between the two ends.

The chain joins TRBV18 to TRBJ1-1, with TRBD1 as a possible D gene (6 bases). In germline, CDR1 is KGHSH, CDR2 LQKENI. Trimming took off 5 bases at V and 2 bases at J, with 12 bases between the two ends. The CDR3 length is 14 residues. The CDR3 DNA reads as TGTGCCAGCTCAGCGGAGGGGACAAACACTGAAGCTTTCTTT. Translating it yields CASSAEGTNTEAFF.

The chain joins TRBV2 to TRBJ2-3; 11 nucleotides match TRBD2. The length of the CDR3 is 15 residues. The V gene end was trimmed by 6 bases and the J gene end by 5 bases; junction bases not matched to a gene: 7. Germline V gene sequence: CDR1 SNHLY, CDR2 FYNNEI. CDR3 DNA sequence: TGTGCCAGCAGGGCACTAGCGGGAGTACAAGATACGCAGTATTTT. This translates into CASRALAGVQDTQYF.

The chain couples TRBV5-1 to TRBJ2-6; 7 nucleotides agree with TRBD2. Per the germline V gene, CDR1 is SGHRS and CDR2 is YFSETQ. The CDR3 covers 18 residues. The junction had 6 bases not matched to a gene; V was cut back by 0 bases and J by 0 bases. The CDR3: CASSLGGLAASGANVLTF. The CDR3 region has the DNA TGCGCCAGCAGCTTGGGAGGTCTAGCGGCCTCTGGGGCCAACGTCCTGACTTTC.

The chain joins TRBV9 to TRBJ2-2, with D uncertain. From germline, CDR1 is SGDLS and CDR2 YYNGEE. V shed 0 bases and J shed 3 bases, with 6 bases lying between them. The CDR3 is made up of 14 amino acids. Written as DNA, the CDR3 is TGTGCCAGCAGCGTAGACCGTTACACCGGGGAGCTGTTTTTT. Protein: CASSVDRYTGELFF.

The rearrangement links TRBV23-1 to TRBJ1-1; D ambiguous. TRBV23-1 is classed as an ORF, of uncertain function. The CDR3 has 18 amino acids. Deletions cut 7 bases from V and 2 bases from J, with 26 bases between. CDR3: CASTTKQPAPGTNTEAFF. Here the CDR3 DNA reads TGCGCCAGCACCACAAAACAGCCGGCACCCGGAACCAACACTGAAGCTTTCTTT.